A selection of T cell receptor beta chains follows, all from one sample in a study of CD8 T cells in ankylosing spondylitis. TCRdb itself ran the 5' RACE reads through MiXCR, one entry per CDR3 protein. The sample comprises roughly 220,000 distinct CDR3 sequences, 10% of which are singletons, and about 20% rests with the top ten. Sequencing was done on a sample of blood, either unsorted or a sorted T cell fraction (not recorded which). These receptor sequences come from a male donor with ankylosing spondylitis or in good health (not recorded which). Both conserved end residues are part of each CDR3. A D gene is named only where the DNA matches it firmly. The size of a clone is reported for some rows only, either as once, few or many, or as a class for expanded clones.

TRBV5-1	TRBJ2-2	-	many	CASSFSQGTGELFF	TGCGCCAGCAGCTTCAGCCAGGGAACCGGGGAGCTGTTTTTT
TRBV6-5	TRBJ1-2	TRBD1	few	CASSYSLRGQGGGYTF	TGTGCCAGCAGTTACTCGTTACGGGGACAGGGGGGGGGCTACACCTTC
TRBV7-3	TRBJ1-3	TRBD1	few	CASSRGPGNTIYF	TGTGCCAGCAGTAGGGGGCCTGGAAACACCATATATTTT
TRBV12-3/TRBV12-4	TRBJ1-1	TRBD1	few	CASSTTGWDTEAFF	TGTGCCAGCAGTACGACAGGGTGGGACACTGAAGCTTTCTTT
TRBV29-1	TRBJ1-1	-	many	CSVVVQARTEAFF	TGCAGCGTTGTCGTGCAGGCGAGAACTGAAGCTTTCTTT
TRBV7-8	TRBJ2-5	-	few	CASSLAEAGGETQYF	TGTGCCAGCAGCTTAGCAGAAGCCGGGGGCGAGACCCAGTACTTC
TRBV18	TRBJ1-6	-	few	CASSSEDRKNSPLHF	TGTGCCAGCTCATCGGAAGACAGGAAGAATTCACCCCTCCACTTT
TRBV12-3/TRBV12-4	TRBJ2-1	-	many	CASLLGREGKQFF	TGTGCCAGCTTACTTGGACGGGAAGGAAAGCAGTTCTTC
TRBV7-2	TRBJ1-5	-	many	CASSLRGGDSNQPQHF	TGTGCCAGCAGCTTAAGAGGCGGGGATAGCAATCAGCCCCAGCATTTT
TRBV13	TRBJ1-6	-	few	CASSSHREHSPLHF	TGTGCCAGCAGCTCTCACAGGGAGCATTCACCCCTCCACTTT
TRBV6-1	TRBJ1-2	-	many	CASRLPRTDFYGYTF	TGTGCCAGCAGACTTCCCCGGACAGATTTCTATGGCTACACCTTC
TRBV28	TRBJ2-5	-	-	CASSLGERKETQYF	TGTGCCAGCAGTTTAGGGGAACGGAAGGAGACCCAGTACTTC
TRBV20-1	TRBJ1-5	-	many	CSVLGSNQPQHF	TGCAGTGTATTAGGTAGCAATCAGCCCCAGCATTTT
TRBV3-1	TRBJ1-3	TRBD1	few	CASSQEFVTGVGNTIYF	TGTGCCAGCAGCCAAGAATTTGTGACAGGGGTTGGAAACACCATATATTTT
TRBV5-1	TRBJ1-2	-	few	CASSLDTANYGYTF	TGCGCCAGCAGCTTGGATACAGCCAACTATGGCTACACCTTC
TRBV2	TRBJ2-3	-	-	CASSDQGGADTQYF	TGTGCCAGCAGTGACCAGGGTGGGGCAGATACGCAGTATTTT
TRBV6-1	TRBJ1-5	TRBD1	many	CASMTGTQGQPQHF	TGTGCCAGCATGACAGGGACCCAGGGCCAGCCCCAGCATTTT
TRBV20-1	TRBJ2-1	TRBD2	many	CSPRAGPSSYNEQFF	TGCAGTCCACGAGCGGGGCCGAGCTCCTACAATGAGCAGTTCTTC
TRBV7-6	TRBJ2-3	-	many	CASSPGPDTDTQYF	TGTGCCAGCAGCCCCGGGCCTGACACAGATACGCAGTATTTT
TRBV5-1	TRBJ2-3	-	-	CASSLAGGMGTDTQYF	TGCGCCAGCAGCTTGGCCGGAGGGATGGGCACAGATACGCAGTATTTT